These 10 T cell receptor beta chains were sequenced from one sample in a study of control samples from healthy donors and cancer patients. Clones were sequenced by immunoSEQ multiplex PCR, and TCRdb holds only the in-frame ones, with some missing. Its table lists some 180,000 clones. Sequenced material: blood. The receptors stem from a woman aged 30 to 39 in good health.

The chain joins TRBV3-1 (or the pseudogene TRBV3-2) to TRBJ1-5; D possibly corresponds to TRBD1 (6 bases). This CDR3 comprises 17 residues. V lost 2 bases to trimming and J lost 5 bases, with 19 bases between them. Germline V lookup: CDR1 LGHDT, CDR2 YNNKEL (reference sequence). CDR3 in amino acids: CASSQNPQGAIDQPQHF. In DNA form, the CDR3 reads TGTGCCAGCAGCCAAAACCCACAGGGTGCCATTGATCAGCCCCAGCATTTT.

V is TRBV11-2 and J is TRBJ2-1; unclear D gene. Trimming shortened V by 4 bases and J by 7 bases, and 11 bases separated the two germline ends. CDR1 SGHAT and CDR2 FQNNGV come from the germline V gene. The CDR3 is 13 residues long. CDR3 loop: CASSSGFGNEQFF. CDR3 nucleotide sequence: TGTGCCAGCAGCTCGGGCTTCGGTAATGAGCAGTTCTTC.

The chain combines TRBV19 with TRBJ1-2, with TRBD1 identical over 9 bases. Germline V gives CDR1 LNHDA, CDR2 SQIVND (reference sequence). V lost 4 bases and J lost 7; bases outside the gene matches: 7. The CDR3 spans 14 residues. The CDR3 sequence is CASSKMGTGTGYTF. CDR3 coding DNA: TGTGCCAGTAGTAAGATGGGGACAGGGACTGGCTACACCTTC.

V and J are TRBV19 and TRBJ2-7, with TRBD1 as a possible D gene (5 bases). The germline gives CDR1 LNHDA, CDR2 SQIVND (reference sequence). This CDR3 has 14 residues. Deletions cut 7 bases from V and 1 base from J, with 14 bases between. The CDR3 here is CASNRQTTSYEQYF. CDR3 in DNA: TGTGCCAGTAACAGACAGACCACATCCTACGAGCAGTACTTC.

The chain employs TRBV6-1 and TRBJ2-2; 9 bases match TRBD2. Trimming removed 0 bases from V and 9 bases from J; junction bases left unmatched: 11. This CDR3 is built from 17 residues. The germline V gene encodes CDR1 MNHNS and CDR2 SASEGT. The CDR3 loop reads CASSEARFGGGARELFF. In DNA form, the CDR3 reads TGTGCCAGCAGTGAAGCGCGGTTCGGCGGGGGGGCCCGGGAGCTGTTTTTT.

This chain links TRBV25-1 with TRBJ1-4; D is undetermined. The CDR3 contains 15 residues. Germline CDR1 is MGHDK and CDR2 is SYGVNS. Trimming stripped 2 bases from V and 8 bases from J, with 15 bases between. CDR3 in DNA: TGTGCCAGCAGTGAAAGTTTGGGAATCCGGGAAAAACTGTTTTTT. Translating it yields CASSESLGIREKLFF.

This chain uses TRBV27 with TRBJ1-5, with 11 bases identical to TRBD1. The junction had 3 bases not matched to a gene; V was cut back by 6 bases and J by 2 bases. This CDR3 is built from 15 residues. Germline V gene lookup returns CDR1 MNHEY and CDR2 SMNVEV (reference sequence). CDR3 in DNA: TGTGCCAGCAGCTGGACAGGGGGCGGCAATCAGCCCCAGCATTTT. As protein: CASSWTGGGNQPQHF.

CDR3 nucleotide sequence: TGTGCCAGCAGCTTACGAGGGGTGAGAGGCTACACCTTC. It encodes CASSLRGVRGYTF. This rearrangement joins TRBV7-8 to TRBJ1-2; possibly TRBD1 for D (5 bases). The CDR3 is 13 amino acids. With 2 bases removed from V and 8 bases from J, the gap between germline ends came to 12 bases. The germline CDR1 and CDR2 sequences are SGHVS and FQNEAQ.

The chain joins TRBV4-2 to TRBJ2-3, with 9 bases that match TRBD2. Germline trimming cut 0 bases from V and 5 bases from J; bases unmatched to any gene: 6. There are 16 residues in the CDR3. Germline CDR1 reads LGHNA; CDR2 reads YNFKEQ. The CDR3 protein is CASSQEGGGEGDTQYF. The CDR3 DNA reads as TGTGCCAGCAGCCAAGAAGGCGGGGGGGAGGGAGATACGCAGTATTTT.

This chain joins TRBV27 and TRBJ1-1; D remains unclear. Trimming pared 5 bases from V and 6 bases from J, leaving 13 bases between. The CDR3 is made up of 13 amino acids. From germline, CDR1 is MNHEY and CDR2 SMNVEV (reference sequence). The CDR3 here is CASSREGIAEAFF. Here the CDR3 DNA reads TGTGCCAGCAGTAGGGAGGGAATTGCTGAAGCTTTCTTT.